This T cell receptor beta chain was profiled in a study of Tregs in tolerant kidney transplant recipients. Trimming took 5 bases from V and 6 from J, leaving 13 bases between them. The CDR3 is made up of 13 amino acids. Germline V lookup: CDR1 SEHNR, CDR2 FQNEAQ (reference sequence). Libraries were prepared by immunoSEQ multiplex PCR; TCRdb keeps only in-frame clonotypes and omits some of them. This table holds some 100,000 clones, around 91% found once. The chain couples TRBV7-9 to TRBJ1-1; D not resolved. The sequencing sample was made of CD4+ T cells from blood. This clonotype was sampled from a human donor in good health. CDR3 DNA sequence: TGTGCCAGCAGCCCTCCGGACGTGTCTGAAGCTTTCTTT. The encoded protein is CASSPPDVSEAFF.